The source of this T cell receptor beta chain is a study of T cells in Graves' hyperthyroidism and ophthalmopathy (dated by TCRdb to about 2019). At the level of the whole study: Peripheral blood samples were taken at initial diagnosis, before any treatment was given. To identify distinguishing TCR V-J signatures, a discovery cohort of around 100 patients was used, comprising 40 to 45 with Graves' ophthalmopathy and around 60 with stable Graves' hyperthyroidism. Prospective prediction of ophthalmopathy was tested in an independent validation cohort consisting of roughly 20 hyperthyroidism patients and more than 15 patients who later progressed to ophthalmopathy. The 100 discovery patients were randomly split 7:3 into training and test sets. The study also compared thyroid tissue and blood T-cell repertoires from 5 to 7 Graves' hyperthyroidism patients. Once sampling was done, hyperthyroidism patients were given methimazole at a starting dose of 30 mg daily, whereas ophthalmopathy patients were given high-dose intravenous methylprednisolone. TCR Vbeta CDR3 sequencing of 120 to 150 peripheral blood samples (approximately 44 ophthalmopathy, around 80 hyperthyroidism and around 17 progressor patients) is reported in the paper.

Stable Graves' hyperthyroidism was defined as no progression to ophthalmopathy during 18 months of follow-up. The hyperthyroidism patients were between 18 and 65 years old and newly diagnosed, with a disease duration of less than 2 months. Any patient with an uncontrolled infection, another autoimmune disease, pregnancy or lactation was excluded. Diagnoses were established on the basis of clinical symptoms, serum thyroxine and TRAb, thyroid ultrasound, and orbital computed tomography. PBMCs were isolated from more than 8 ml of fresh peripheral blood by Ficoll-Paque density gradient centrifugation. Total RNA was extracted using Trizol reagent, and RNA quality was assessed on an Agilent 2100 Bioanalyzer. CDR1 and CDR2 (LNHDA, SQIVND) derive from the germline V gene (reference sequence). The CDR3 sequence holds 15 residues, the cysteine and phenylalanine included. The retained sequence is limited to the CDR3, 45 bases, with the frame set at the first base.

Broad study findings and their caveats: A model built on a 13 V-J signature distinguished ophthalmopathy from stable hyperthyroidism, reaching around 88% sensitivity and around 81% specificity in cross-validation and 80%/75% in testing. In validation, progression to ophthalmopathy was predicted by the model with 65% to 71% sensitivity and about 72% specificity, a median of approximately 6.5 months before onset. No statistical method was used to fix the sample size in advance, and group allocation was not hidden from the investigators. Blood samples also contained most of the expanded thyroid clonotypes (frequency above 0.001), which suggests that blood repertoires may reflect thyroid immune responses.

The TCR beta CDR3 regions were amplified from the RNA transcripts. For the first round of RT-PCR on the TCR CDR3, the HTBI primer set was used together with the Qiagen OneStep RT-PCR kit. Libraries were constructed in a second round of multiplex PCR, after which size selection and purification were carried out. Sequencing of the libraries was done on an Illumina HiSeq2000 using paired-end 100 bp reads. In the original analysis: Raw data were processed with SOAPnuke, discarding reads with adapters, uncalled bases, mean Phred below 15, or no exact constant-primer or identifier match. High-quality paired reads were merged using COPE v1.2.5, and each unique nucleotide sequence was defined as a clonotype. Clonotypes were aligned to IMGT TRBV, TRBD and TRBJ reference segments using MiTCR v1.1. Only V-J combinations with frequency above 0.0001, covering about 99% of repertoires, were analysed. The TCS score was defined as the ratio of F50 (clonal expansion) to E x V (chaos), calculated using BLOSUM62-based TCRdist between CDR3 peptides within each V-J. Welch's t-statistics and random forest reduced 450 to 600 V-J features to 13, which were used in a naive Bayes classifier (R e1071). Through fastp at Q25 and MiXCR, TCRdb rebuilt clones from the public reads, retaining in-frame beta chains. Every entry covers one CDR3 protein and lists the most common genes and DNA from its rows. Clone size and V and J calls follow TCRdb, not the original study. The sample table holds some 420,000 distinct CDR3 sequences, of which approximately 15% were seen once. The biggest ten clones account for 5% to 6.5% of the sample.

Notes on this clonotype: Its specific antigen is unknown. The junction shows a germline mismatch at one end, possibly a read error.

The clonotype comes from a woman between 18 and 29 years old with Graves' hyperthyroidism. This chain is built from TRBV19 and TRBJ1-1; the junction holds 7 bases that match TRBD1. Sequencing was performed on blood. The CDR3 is CASSIEDRDWSEASF. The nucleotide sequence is TGTGCCAGTAGTATAGAAGACAGGGATTGGTCGGAAGCTTCCTTT. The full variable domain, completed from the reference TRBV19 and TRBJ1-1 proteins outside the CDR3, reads DGGITQSPKYLFRKEGQNVTLSCEQNLNHDAMYWYRQDPGQGLRLIYYSQIVNDFQKGDIAEGYSVSREKKESFPLTVTSAQKNPTAFYLCASSIEDRDWSEASFGQGTRLTVV.